Below, 8 T cell receptor beta chains from the same sample are listed, as sequenced in a study of blood T cell repertoires in COVID-19. The protocol was immunoSEQ multiplex PCR, while the TCRdb copy is restricted to in-frame clones and leaves out a portion. The sample has 200,000 to 300,000 clones, about 89% seen once; the top ten hold around a tenth. Sequenced sample: peripheral blood. The receptors come from a man between 35 and 55 years old who had recovered from COVID-19.

This chain links TRBV29-1 with TRBJ2-5, with no clear D. V lost 1 base and J lost 2, with 5 bases in between. Germline V gives CDR1 SQVTM, CDR2 ANQGSEA. The CDR3 has 12 amino acids. CDR3 bases: TGCAGCGTTGAAGTGCGGCAAGAGACCCAGTACTTC. Translation gives CSVEVRQETQYF.

This clone came up once. The chain employs TRBV15 and TRBJ1-1, with 7 bases aligning to TRBD1. Germline V gene lookup returns CDR1 LNHNV and CDR2 YYDKDF (reference sequence). The length of the CDR3 is 13 residues. The junction had 11 bases not matched to a gene; V was cut back by 5 bases and J by 11 bases. The DNA of the CDR3 is TGTGCCACCAGCGTGCTTTACGACAGGGAGGCTTTCTTT. It codes for CATSVLYDREAFF.

This clone was counted a single time. The rearrangement links TRBV2 to TRBJ2-5; 7 nucleotides match TRBD1. The V gene end was trimmed by 5 bases and the J gene end by 5 bases; junction bases not matched to a gene: 11. The CDR3 is 15 amino acids. Germline values: CDR1 SNHLY, CDR2 FYNNEI. CDR3 in DNA: TGTGCCAGCAGTCCGACAGGGATGGGGGTTGAGACCCAGTACTTC. Residues: CASSPTGMGVETQYF. Together with reference TRBV2 and TRBJ2-5, the CDR3 gives the full variable domain: EPEVTQTPSHQVTQMGQEVILRCVPISNHLYFYWYRQILGQKVEFLVSFYNNEISEKSEIFDDQFSVERPDGSNFTLKIRSTKLEDSAMYFCASSPTGMGVETQYFGPGTRLLVL.

The rearrangement uses TRBV11-2 and TRBJ2-7; 13 positions agree with TRBD2. This CDR3 spans 19 amino acids. Germline V gene data show CDR1 as SGHAT and CDR2 as FQNNGV. V lost 5 bases and J lost 1; bases outside the gene matches: 14. The CDR3 loop reads CASSPRLAGGHRLSYEQYF. In DNA, the CDR3 is TGTGCCAGCAGCCCAAGACTAGCGGGGGGCCATAGATTGTCCTACGAGCAGTACTTC.

This chain connects TRBV3-1 (or the pseudogene TRBV3-2) to TRBJ2-1; 9 positions match TRBD2. There are 15 residues in the CDR3. CDR1 is LGHDT and CDR2 is YNNKEL in the germline V gene (reference sequence). With V trimmed by 8 bases and J by 8 bases, 13 bases remained unmatched. The CDR3 protein is CASQMLGSGSYEQFF. In DNA form, the CDR3 reads TGTGCCAGCCAGATGTTGGGTAGCGGGAGCTATGAGCAGTTCTTC.

The chain carries TRBV27 and TRBJ2-7; D is ambiguous. Germline CDR1 and CDR2: MNHEY and SMNVEV (reference sequence). This CDR3 region has 12 residues. Trimming stripped 5 bases from V and 0 bases from J, with 5 bases between. The CDR3 sequence is CASSPGSYEQYF. DNA for the CDR3: TGTGCCAGCAGTCCCGGCTCCTACGAGCAGTACTTC.

The gene calls are TRBV19 and TRBJ2-3; 10 nucleotides agree with TRBD2. The CDR3 is 14 amino acids. CDR1 is LNHDA, CDR2 SQIVND, per germline (reference sequence). V lost 7 bases to trimming and J lost 5 bases; unmatched junction nucleotides: 6. For the CDR3, the DNA is TGTGCCAGTAAAGCGGGGGGGCCCGGAGATACGCAGTATTTT. This gives the protein CASKAGGPGDTQYF.

V is TRBV18 and J is TRBJ1-2, with D possibly being TRBD1 (6 bases). V gave up 0 bases and J gave up 1 base, with 9 bases separating them. This CDR3 spans 15 amino acids. In germline, CDR1 is KGHSH, CDR2 LQKENI. This CDR3 is CASSPPDSRNYGYTF. Written as DNA, the CDR3 is TGTGCCAGCTCACCACCGGACAGTCGTAACTATGGCTACACCTTC.